This TCR beta chain came from a study of response to subunit inactivated influenza vaccine. Study-wide results and limits: Only a handful of new T cells, the authors suggested, are recruited with each seasonal influenza vaccination.

TCRdb used MiXCR to reprocess the RT-PCR reads, holding one entry per CDR3 protein. The table includes 500,000 to 600,000 distinct CDR3 sequences, roughly 10% detected once. Germline values: CDR1 SNHLY, CDR2 FYNNEI. This CDR3 has 15 amino acids. Deletions cut 5 bases from V and 3 bases from J, with 14 bases between. Points on this clonotype: Antigen unknown.

These data are also associated with another study on T cells expressing NK-cell markers. That source adds: Libraries used 5'RACE template switching adding universal primer site and UMIs.

The chain joins TRBV2 to TRBJ1-5; D possibly corresponds to TRBD1 (6 bases). The clonotype was recovered from a man in his fifties or sixties who received an inactivated influenza vaccine. The sample here was PBMCs from blood, taken on the day of vaccination. The CDR3 loop is CASSKARGHNQPQHF. The DNA of the CDR3 is TGTGCCAGCAGTAAGGCCAGGGGTCACAATCAGCCCCAGCATTTT.